This T cell receptor beta chain was sequenced for a study of control samples from healthy donors and cancer patients. Germline V gene lookup returns CDR1 LGHNA and CDR2 YSLEER. The V gene lost 0 bases and the J gene lost 4 bases, with 9 bases spanning the gap. This CDR3 spans 14 amino acids. Assay: immunoSEQ multiplex PCR; the TCRdb copy retains only in-frame clones and omits some. The profile shows roughly 55,000 clones, around 95% of them singletons. The sequence came from a woman younger than 35 in good health. The genes are TRBV4-3 and TRBJ1-2; D gene uncertain. The sample taken for sequencing was blood. As DNA, the CDR3 is TGCGCCAGCAGCCAAGATCGGAGTAGCTATGGCTACACCTTC. This translates into CASSQDRSSYGYTF.